The 26 T cell receptor beta chains reported below all come from one sample, sequenced in a study of shared clonotypes between healthy human individuals. Here immunoSEQ multiplex PCR was the method, and the copy in TCRdb shows in-frame clones only, minus some. Among more than 2 million clones listed, about 93% were seen once. Naive CD8 cells, CD45RO-negative and positively selected for CCR7, excluded terminally differentiated effector memory CD45RA+ cells. Sequenced input: naive CD8+ T cells from PBMCs. Every receptor here comes from a man aged 18 to 30 in good health. Some clones in this sample may be carry-over from other donors' samples.

This rearrangement joins TRBV10-1 to TRBJ2-2; the match to TRBD2 covers 7 bases. CDR1 WNHNN and CDR2 SYGVQD come from the germline V gene (reference sequence). The CDR3 runs to 15 residues. V dropped 6 bases and J dropped 3; count of bases not matched to a gene: 7. In nucleotides, the CDR3 is TGCGCCAGCAGCGGGACTAATGAGGACACCGGGGAGCTGTTTTTT. It yields the protein CASSGTNEDTGELFF.

The genes are TRBV28 and TRBJ2-1, with a weak D call TRBD1 (6 bases). CDR1 and CDR2 from the germline V gene are MDHEN and SYDVKM. The length of the CDR3 is 21 residues. V was trimmed by 5 bases and J by 3 bases, leaving 32 bases between them. CDR3 sequence reads: CASSPQTGSRTSALGYNEQFF. The CDR3 DNA reads TGTGCCAGCAGTCCTCAGACAGGATCACGTACCAGCGCCTTAGGCTACAATGAGCAGTTCTTC.

The chain is built from TRBV18 and TRBJ2-1, with D possibly being TRBD2 (5 bases). This CDR3 has 17 residues. In germline, CDR1 is KGHSH, CDR2 LQKENI. The ends were cut back, 3 bases at V and 0 bases at J, with 15 bases in the middle. CDR3 bases: TGTGCCAGCTCACCGGCCAGCGGATATCGCTCCTACAATGAGCAGTTCTTC. This codes for CASSPASGYRSYNEQFF.

This clone was recorded a few times. The chain combines TRBV9 with TRBJ1-2; D remains unclear. This CDR3 spans 11 amino acids. Trimming took 5 bases from V and 4 from J, leaving 6 bases between them. The germline V gene encodes CDR1 SGDLS and CDR2 YYNGEE. The CDR3 DNA reads as TGTGCCAGCAGGGAGGGCTATGGCTACACCTTC. Its translation: CASREGYGYTF.

The genes are TRBV5-1 and TRBJ2-7; 8 nucleotides line up with TRBD1. The CDR3 loop spans 16 amino acids. Per the germline V gene, CDR1 is SGHRS and CDR2 is YFSETQ. J was trimmed by 1 base and V by 4 bases; bases with no gene match: 10. CDR3 sequence reads: CASSLPPDRVSYEQYF. DNA for the CDR3: TGCGCCAGCAGCCTTCCGCCGGACAGGGTTTCCTACGAGCAGTACTTC. The full variable domain, with the rest looked up from reference TRBV5-1 and TRBJ2-7, is KAGVTQTPRYLIKTRGQQVTLSCSPISGHRSVSWYQQTPGQGLQFLFEYFSETQRNKGNFPGRFSGRQFSNSRSEMNVSTLELGDSALYLCASSLPPDRVSYEQYFGPGTRLTVT.

Note on this clone: The same CDR3 also results from other DNA sequences found in this sample. This chain links TRBV10-3 with TRBJ1-2; D is uncertain. Germline CDR1 and CDR2: ENHRY and SYGVKD. V dropped 8 bases and J dropped 3 bases, with 4 bases sitting between them. This CDR3 contains 10 residues. CDR3 DNA sequence: TGTGCCATCCGGGACTATGGCTACACCTTC. Translation: CAIRDYGYTF.

The V gene is TRBV15, the J gene TRBJ2-2, with D possibly TRBD2 on 5 matching bases. V was clipped by 1 base and J by 0 bases, with 9 bases between them. Looked up from germline, CDR1 is LNHNV and CDR2 is YYDKDF (reference sequence). The CDR3 totals 16 residues. CDR3 sequence: CATSRARGANTGELFF. The CDR3 region has the DNA TGTGCCACCAGCAGAGCACGGGGTGCGAACACCGGGGAGCTGTTTTTT.

The genes are TRBV7-9 and TRBJ1-1, with D unresolved. The CDR3 contains 16 residues. V was cut by 1 base and J by 1 base, with 13 bases left in between. From germline, CDR1 is SEHNR and CDR2 FQNEAQ (reference sequence). The CDR3 coding sequence is TGTGCCAGCAGCTTAGTTCCCCCCCGGGAGAACACTGAAGCTTTCTTT. It is translated as CASSLVPPRENTEAFF.

The chain links TRBV9 to TRBJ2-7; D gene uncertain. Trimming stripped 4 bases from V and 1 base from J, with 18 bases between. Germline assignment: CDR1 SGDLS and CDR2 YYNGEE. This CDR3 has 16 residues. CDR3 sequence reads: CASSPTPRAASYEQYF. In nucleotides, the CDR3 is TGTGCCAGCAGCCCAACCCCTAGAGCAGCATCCTACGAGCAGTACTTC.

This rearrangement joins TRBV13 to TRBJ2-5, with D perhaps TRBD1 (5 bases). Germline loops: CDR1 PRHDT, CDR2 FYEKMQ (reference sequence). CDR3 length equals 16 residues. The V end was cut by 5 bases, the J end by 3 bases, with 19 bases between. The DNA for the CDR3 is TGTGCCAGCAGCCATCCTTCGGAAGGGGCGGAAGAGACCCAGTACTTC. Amino acid sequence: CASSHPSEGAEETQYF.

Concerning this clone: The sample holds other DNA sequences that translate to the same CDR3. V usage is TRBV5-1 and J usage is TRBJ2-1; tentatively, D is TRBD2 (6 bases). The ends were cut back, 1 base at V and 2 bases at J, with 10 bases in the middle. This CDR3 comprises 15 residues. Germline V lookup: CDR1 SGHRS, CDR2 YFSETQ. The CDR3 DNA follows: TGCGCCAGCAGCTTGATAGGAGGGACCTACAATGAGCAGTTCTTC. Residues: CASSLIGGTYNEQFF.

The gene calls are TRBV29-1 and TRBJ1-1; tentatively, D is TRBD1 (5 bases). Trimming took 4 bases from V and 8 from J, leaving 20 bases between them. The CDR3 is made up of 14 amino acids. CDR1 is SQVTM and CDR2 is ANQGSEA in the germline V gene. This CDR3 reads CSVVFSRAEKEAFF. For the CDR3, the DNA is TGCAGCGTTGTATTTTCCAGGGCAGAAAAAGAAGCTTTCTTT.

This clone was counted at least ten times. The same CDR3 is also encoded by other DNA sequences in this sample. CDR3 residues: CASSFGQTYEQYF. The CDR3 DNA follows: TGTGCCAGCAGTTTCGGACAGACCTACGAGCAGTACTTC. The chain combines TRBV27 with TRBJ2-7; maybe TRBD1 (6 bases). CDR3 length: 13 amino acids. CDR1 and CDR2 from the germline V gene are MNHEY and SMNVEV (reference sequence). Trimming pared 3 bases from V and 2 bases from J, leaving 8 bases between.

The J gene is TRBJ2-2, the V gene TRBV27; 9 bases are shared with TRBD2. V shed 7 bases, J shed 7 bases, and the junction held 13 bases outside the gene matches. The CDR3 contains 16 residues. The germline gives CDR1 MNHEY, CDR2 SMNVEV (reference sequence). The DNA for the CDR3 is TGTGCCAGCACCTGGGGAAGCGGGAGGAAAATCGGGGAGCTGTTTTTT. As protein: CASTWGSGRKIGELFF.

J is TRBJ1-2 and V is TRBV21-1; the table's D call TRBD1 went unverified against the DNA. TRBV21-1 is labeled a pseudogene. The CDR3 loop spans 15 amino acids. The CDR3 protein is CASSKGGTGGCGYTF. The CDR3 nucleotides read TGTGCCAGCAGCAAAGGGGGGACAGGGGGCTGTGGCTACACCTTC.

This chain uses TRBV28 with TRBJ2-7; TRBD1 matches 8 bases. V trimming: 6 bases; J trimming: 2 bases; junction bases outside the gene matches: 6. CDR3 length: 14 amino acids. CDR1 and CDR2 from the germline V gene are MDHEN and SYDVKM. CDR3 in amino acids: CASRWTGLTYEQYF. In nucleotides, the CDR3 is TGTGCCAGCAGATGGACAGGGCTCACCTACGAGCAGTACTTC. Looking up the rest from reference TRBV28 and TRBJ2-7 gives the full variable domain: DVKVTQSSRYLVKRTGEKVFLECVQDMDHENMFWYRQDPGLGLRLIYFSYDVKMKEKGDIPEGYSVSREKKERFSLILESASTNQTSMYLCASRWTGLTYEQYFGPGTRLTVT.

The chain links TRBV28 to TRBJ2-3; 7 bases are a match to TRBD2. V dropped 2 bases and J dropped 4; count of bases not matched to a gene: 6. Germline values: CDR1 MDHEN, CDR2 SYDVKM. This CDR3 is 15 amino acids long. CDR3 coding DNA: TGTGCCAGCAGTTTAGGGGTGGGAGGGTCAGATACGCAGTATTTT. It codes for CASSLGVGGSDTQYF.

In DNA, the CDR3 is TGCGCCAGCAGCCAATCCCTTCCCGGGACAGGAGTTTACGAGCAGTACTTC. Protein: CASSQSLPGTGVYEQYF. The chain links TRBV4-1 to TRBJ2-7; 8 bases map to TRBD1. CDR1 and CDR2 from the germline V gene are MGHRA and YSYEKL. The CDR3 extends over 17 amino acids. V lost 2 bases, J lost 4 bases, and 13 bases stayed unmatched.

The chain combines TRBV6-1 with TRBJ2-7; 10 bases map to TRBD1. This CDR3 region has 14 residues. After removal of 6 bases from V and 4 bases from J, the junction contained 6 bases not matched to a gene. Per the germline V gene, CDR1 is MNHNS and CDR2 is SASEGT. The CDR3 sequence is CASSPTGGLYEQYF. CDR3 sequence (DNA): TGTGCCAGCAGCCCGACAGGGGGCTTGTACGAGCAGTACTTC.

The V gene is TRBV28, the J gene TRBJ2-1; D could derive from TRBD1 or TRBD2 (5 bases each). Trimming took 9 bases from V and 3 from J, leaving 12 bases between them. This CDR3 has 13 residues. The germline CDR1 and CDR2 sequences are MDHEN and SYDVKM. The DNA for the CDR3 is TGTGCCAGTGATCGGGACGACTACAATGAGCAGTTCTTC. Its protein product is CASDRDDYNEQFF.

The genes are TRBV19 and TRBJ2-2; D remains unclear. The V gene lost 2 bases and the J gene lost 1 base, with 2 bases spanning the gap. The CDR3 is 13 residues long. Germline loops: CDR1 LNHDA, CDR2 SQIVND (reference sequence). The CDR3 DNA follows: TGTGCCAGTAGTATAAAGAACACCGGGGAGCTGTTTTTT. The encoded protein is CASSIKNTGELFF.

V is TRBV18 and J is TRBJ2-5, with TRBD2 matching 10 bases. The CDR3 totals 15 residues. Germline V gives CDR1 KGHSH, CDR2 LQKENI. V lost 3 bases, J lost 5 bases, and 6 bases stayed unmatched. The CDR3 region has the DNA TGTGCCAGCTCACCCACTAGCGGGACGAGGGAGACCCAGTACTTC. It is translated as CASSPTSGTRETQYF. Complete variable domain (other parts from reference TRBV18 and TRBJ2-5): NAGVMQNPRHLVRRRGQEARLRCSPMKGHSHVYWYRQLPEEGLKFMVYLQKENIIDESGMPKERFSAEFPKEGPSILRIQQVVRGDSAAYFCASSPTSGTRETQYFGPGTRLLVL.

This clone was observed a single time. The CDR3 region is CSAGGAGANVLTF. The CDR3 coding sequence is TGCAGCGCCGGAGGTGCGGGCGCCAACGTCCTGACTTTC. The chain links TRBV29-1 to TRBJ2-6, with a weak D call TRBD2 (5 bases). This CDR3 spans 13 amino acids. V was pared by 7 bases and J by 7 bases, with 14 bases between. Germline-derived CDR1 and CDR2 are SQVTM and ANQGSEA.

The chain combines TRBV27 with TRBJ2-1; 7 bases line up with TRBD1. Trimming took 0 bases from V and 3 from J; bases not matched to a gene: 5. The CDR3 runs to 16 residues. CDR1 MNHEY and CDR2 SMNVEV come from the germline V gene (reference sequence). CDR3 coding DNA: TGTGCCAGCAGTTTATCGTGGGACAGTCGCTACAATGAGCAGTTCTTC. Protein: CASSLSWDSRYNEQFF.

The rearrangement links TRBV5-1 to TRBJ2-1, with 8 bases that match TRBD1. V gave up 5 bases and J gave up 6 bases; unmatched junction bases: 7. This CDR3 contains 14 residues. Germline lookup yields CDR1 SGHRS and CDR2 YFSETQ. The CDR3 sequence is CASRTDRGGNEQFF. For the CDR3, the DNA is TGCGCCAGCAGAACAGACAGGGGAGGCAATGAGCAGTTCTTC.

The CDR3 sequence is CASSGDGFLNTEAFF. As DNA, the CDR3 is TGTGCCAGCAGCGGGGACGGATTTCTGAACACTGAAGCTTTCTTT. The chain joins TRBV5-4 to TRBJ1-1; possible D gene TRBD1, 5 bases. Germline values: CDR1 SGHNT, CDR2 YYREEE (reference sequence). The CDR3 contains 15 residues. V dropped 4 bases and J dropped 0 bases, with 13 bases sitting between them.